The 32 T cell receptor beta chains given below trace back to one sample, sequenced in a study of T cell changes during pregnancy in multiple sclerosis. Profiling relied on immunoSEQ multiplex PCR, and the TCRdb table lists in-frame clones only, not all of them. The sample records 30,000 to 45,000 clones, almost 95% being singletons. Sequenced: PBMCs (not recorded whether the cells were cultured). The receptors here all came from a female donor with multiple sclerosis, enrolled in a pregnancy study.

Here the CDR3 DNA reads TGTGCCAGTAGGAGCCATCTAGCGGAGGTGGACAATGAGCAGTTCTTC. Protein product: CASRSHLAEVDNEQFF. This sequence joins TRBV19 and TRBJ2-1; 7 nucleotides agree with TRBD2. V dropped 6 bases and J dropped 5; count of bases not matched to a gene: 13. The germline V gene encodes CDR1 LNHDA and CDR2 SQIVND (reference sequence). This CDR3 region has 16 residues.

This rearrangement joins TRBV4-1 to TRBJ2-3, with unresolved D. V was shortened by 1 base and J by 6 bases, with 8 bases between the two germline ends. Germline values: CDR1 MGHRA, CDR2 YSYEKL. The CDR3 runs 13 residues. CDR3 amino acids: CASSQVPSDTQYF. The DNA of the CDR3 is TGCGCCAGCAGCCAAGTGCCTAGTGATACGCAGTATTTT.

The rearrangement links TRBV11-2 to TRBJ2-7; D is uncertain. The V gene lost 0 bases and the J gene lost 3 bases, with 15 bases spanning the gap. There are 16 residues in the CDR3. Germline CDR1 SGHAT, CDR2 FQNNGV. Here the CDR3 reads CASSLDGWGESYEQYF. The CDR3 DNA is TGTGCCAGCAGCTTAGATGGATGGGGTGAAAGCTACGAGCAGTACTTC.

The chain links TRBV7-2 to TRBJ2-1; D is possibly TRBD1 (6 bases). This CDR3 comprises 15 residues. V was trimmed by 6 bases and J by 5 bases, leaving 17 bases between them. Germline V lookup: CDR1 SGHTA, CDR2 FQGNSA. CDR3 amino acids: CASSLLRGINNEQFF. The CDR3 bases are TGTGCCAGCAGTTTACTCAGGGGAATTAACAATGAGCAGTTCTTC.

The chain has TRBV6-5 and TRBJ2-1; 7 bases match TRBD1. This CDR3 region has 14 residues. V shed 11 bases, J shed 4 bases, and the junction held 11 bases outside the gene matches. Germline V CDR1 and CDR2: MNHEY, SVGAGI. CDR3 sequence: CASFPGGRYNEQFF. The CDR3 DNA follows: TGTGCCTCCTTCCCAGGGGGTCGTTACAATGAGCAGTTCTTC.

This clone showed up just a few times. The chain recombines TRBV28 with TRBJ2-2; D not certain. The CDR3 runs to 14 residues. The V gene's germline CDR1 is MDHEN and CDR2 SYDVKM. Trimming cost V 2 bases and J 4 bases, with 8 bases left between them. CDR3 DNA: TGTGCCAGCAGTTTAATATCGGGCACCGGGGAGCTGTTTTTT. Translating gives CASSLISGTGELFF.

The CDR3 DNA reads as TGTGCCAGCAGTAACGGACAGACGTACCAAGAGACCCAGTACTTC. It encodes CASSNGQTYQETQYF. V is TRBV6-5 and J is TRBJ2-5, with D maybe TRBD1 (6 bases). This CDR3 is built from 15 residues. Per germline, CDR1 MNHEY and CDR2 SVGAGI. With 5 bases removed from V and 0 bases from J, the gap between germline ends came to 13 bases.

CDR3 DNA sequence: TGCGCCAGCAGCCAAGGCGAACGGGACCCCACAGATACGCAGTATTTT. It encodes CASSQGERDPTDTQYF. The V call is TRBV10-1, the J call TRBJ2-3; D tentatively reads TRBD1 or TRBD2 (5 bases each). V lost 6 bases to trimming and J lost 2 bases, with 18 bases between them. Germline V gene sequence: CDR1 WNHNN, CDR2 SYGVQD (reference sequence). This CDR3 comprises 16 residues.

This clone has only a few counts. CDR3 loop: CALGRYRADTQYF. The CDR3 DNA reads TGTGCCTTGGGGCGGTATAGGGCAGATACGCAGTATTTT. The chain combines TRBV7-2 with TRBJ2-3, with D tentatively TRBD1 (5 bases). The germline gives CDR1 SGHTA, CDR2 FQGNSA. This CDR3 is built from 13 residues. The germline V and J ends were trimmed by 11 bases and 4 bases, with 16 bases remaining between them.

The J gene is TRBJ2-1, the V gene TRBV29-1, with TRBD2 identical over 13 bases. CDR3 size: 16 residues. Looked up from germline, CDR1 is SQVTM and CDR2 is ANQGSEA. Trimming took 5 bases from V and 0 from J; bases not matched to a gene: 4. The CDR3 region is CSVPGTSGNSYNEQFF. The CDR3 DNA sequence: TGCAGCGTTCCCGGGACTAGCGGGAACTCCTACAATGAGCAGTTCTTC.

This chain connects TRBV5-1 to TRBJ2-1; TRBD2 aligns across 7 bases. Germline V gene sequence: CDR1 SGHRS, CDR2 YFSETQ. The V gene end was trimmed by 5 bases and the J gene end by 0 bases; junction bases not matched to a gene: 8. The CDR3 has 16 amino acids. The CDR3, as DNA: TGCGCCAGCAGACTCACTAGCGACTACTCCTACAATGAGCAGTTCTTC. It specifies CASRLTSDYSYNEQFF.

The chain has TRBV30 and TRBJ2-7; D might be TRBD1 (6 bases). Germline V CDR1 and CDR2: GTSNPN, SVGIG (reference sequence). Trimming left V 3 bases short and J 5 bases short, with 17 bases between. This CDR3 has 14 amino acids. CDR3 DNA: TGTGCCTGGAGATCCCCCGTCGGACAGCACGAGCAGTACTTC. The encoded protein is CAWRSPVGQHEQYF.

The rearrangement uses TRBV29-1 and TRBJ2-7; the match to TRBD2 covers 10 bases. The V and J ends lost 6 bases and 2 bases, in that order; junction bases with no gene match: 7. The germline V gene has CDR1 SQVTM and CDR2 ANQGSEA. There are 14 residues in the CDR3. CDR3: CSVTTSGQTYEQYF. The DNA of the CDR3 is TGCAGCGTCACGACTAGCGGGCAAACCTACGAGCAGTACTTC.

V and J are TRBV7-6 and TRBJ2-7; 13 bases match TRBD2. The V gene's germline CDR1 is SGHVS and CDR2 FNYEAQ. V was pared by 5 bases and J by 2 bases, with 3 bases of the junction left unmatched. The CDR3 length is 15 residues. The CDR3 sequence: CASSAGLAGTYEQYF. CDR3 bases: TGTGCCAGCAGCGCGGGACTAGCGGGAACCTACGAGCAGTACTTC.

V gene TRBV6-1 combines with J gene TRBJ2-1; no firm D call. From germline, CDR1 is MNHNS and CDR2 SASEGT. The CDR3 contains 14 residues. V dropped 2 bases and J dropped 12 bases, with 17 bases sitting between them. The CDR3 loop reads CASSENSGLTGQFF. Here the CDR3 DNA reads TGTGCCAGCAGTGAAAACAGTGGATTGACTGGGCAGTTCTTC.

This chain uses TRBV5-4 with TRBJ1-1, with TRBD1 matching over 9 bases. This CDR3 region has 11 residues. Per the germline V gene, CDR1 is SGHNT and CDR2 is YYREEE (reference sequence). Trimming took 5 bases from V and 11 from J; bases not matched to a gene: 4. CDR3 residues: CASRRDREAFF. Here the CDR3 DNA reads TGTGCCAGCAGAAGGGACAGGGAGGCTTTCTTT.

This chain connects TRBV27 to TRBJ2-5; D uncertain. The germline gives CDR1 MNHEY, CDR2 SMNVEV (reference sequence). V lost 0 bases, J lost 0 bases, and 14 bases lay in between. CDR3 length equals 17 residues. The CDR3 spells CASSLSSRSVYQETQYF. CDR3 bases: TGTGCCAGCAGTTTATCTTCCAGGTCCGTGTACCAAGAGACCCAGTACTTC.

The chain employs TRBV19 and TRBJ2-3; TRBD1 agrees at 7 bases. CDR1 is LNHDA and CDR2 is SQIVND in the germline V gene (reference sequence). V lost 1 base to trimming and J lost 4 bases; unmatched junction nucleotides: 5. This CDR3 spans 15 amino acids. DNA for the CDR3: TGTGCCAGTAGTATAGGCGAGGGGGCCGCAGATACGCAGTATTTT. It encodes CASSIGEGAADTQYF.

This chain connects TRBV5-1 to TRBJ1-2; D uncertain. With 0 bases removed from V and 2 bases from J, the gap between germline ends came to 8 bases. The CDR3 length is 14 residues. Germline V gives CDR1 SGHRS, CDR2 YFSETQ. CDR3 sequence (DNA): TGCGCCAGCAGCTTGGCGCCCGGGAACTATGGCTACACCTTC. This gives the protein CASSLAPGNYGYTF. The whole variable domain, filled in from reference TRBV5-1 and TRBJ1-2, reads KAGVTQTPRYLIKTRGQQVTLSCSPISGHRSVSWYQQTPGQGLQFLFEYFSETQRNKGNFPGRFSGRQFSNSRSEMNVSTLELGDSALYLCASSLAPGNYGYTFGSGTRLTVV.

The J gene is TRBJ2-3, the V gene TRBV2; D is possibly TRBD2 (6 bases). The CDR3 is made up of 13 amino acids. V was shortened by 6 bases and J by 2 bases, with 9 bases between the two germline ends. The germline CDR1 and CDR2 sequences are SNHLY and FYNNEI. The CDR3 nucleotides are TGTGCCAGCAGGGAGGGGCACACAGATACGCAGTATTTT. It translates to CASREGHTDTQYF.

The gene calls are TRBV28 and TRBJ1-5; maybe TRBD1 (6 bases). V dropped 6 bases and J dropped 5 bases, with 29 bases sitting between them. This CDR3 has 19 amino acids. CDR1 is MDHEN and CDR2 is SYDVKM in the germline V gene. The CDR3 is CASRWRREDSPWIDQPQHF. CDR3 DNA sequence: TGTGCCAGCAGGTGGAGACGTGAGGACAGTCCATGGATTGATCAGCCCCAGCATTTT.

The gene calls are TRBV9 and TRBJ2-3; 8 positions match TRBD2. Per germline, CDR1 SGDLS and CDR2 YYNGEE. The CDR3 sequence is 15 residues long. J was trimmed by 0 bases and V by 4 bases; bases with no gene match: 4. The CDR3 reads CASSNSGISTDTQYF. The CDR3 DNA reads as TGTGCCAGCAGCAATAGCGGGATAAGCACAGATACGCAGTATTTT.

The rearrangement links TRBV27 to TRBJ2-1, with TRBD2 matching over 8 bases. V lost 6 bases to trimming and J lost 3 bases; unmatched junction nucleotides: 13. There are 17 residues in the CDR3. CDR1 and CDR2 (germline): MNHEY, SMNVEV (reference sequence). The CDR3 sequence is CASRYSGVGDIYNEQFF. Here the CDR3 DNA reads TGTGCCAGCAGGTATAGCGGGGTAGGGGACATCTACAATGAGCAGTTCTTC.

In nucleotides, the CDR3 is TGTGCCAGCAGCCTCGACGGCCAAGAGACCCAGTACTTC. This translates into CASSLDGQETQYF. This rearrangement joins TRBV9 to TRBJ2-5; D gene unclear. The CDR3 has 13 residues. CDR1 and CDR2 from the germline V gene are SGDLS and YYNGEE. V was shortened by 4 bases and J by 1 base, with 8 bases between the two germline ends.

CDR3 DNA sequence: TGTGCCAGCAGGGGTCCCGGCGGTGAAGCTTTCTTT. Translated, it gives CASRGPGGEAFF. This chain links TRBV7-9 with TRBJ1-1; D call uncertain. The germline V and J ends were trimmed by 6 bases and 7 bases, with 12 bases remaining between them. The CDR3 totals 12 residues. Germline CDR1 reads SEHNR; CDR2 reads FQNEAQ (reference sequence).

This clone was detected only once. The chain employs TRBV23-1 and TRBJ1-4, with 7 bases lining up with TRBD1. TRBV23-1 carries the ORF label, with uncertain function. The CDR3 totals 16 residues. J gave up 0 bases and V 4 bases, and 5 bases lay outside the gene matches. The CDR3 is CASSLGDSATNEKLFF. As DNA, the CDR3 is TGCGCCAGCAGTCTGGGGGACAGCGCAACTAATGAAAAACTGTTTTTT.

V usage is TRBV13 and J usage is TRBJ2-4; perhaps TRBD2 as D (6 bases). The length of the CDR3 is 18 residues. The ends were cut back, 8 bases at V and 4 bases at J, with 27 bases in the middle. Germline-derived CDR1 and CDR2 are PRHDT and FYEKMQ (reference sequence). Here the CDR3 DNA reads TGTGCCAGCCATAGGGTAACTAGCATGCCGCATGAGAAAAACATTCAGTACTTC. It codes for CASHRVTSMPHEKNIQYF. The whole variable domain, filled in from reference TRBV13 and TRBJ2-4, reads AAGVIQSPRHLIKEKRETATLKCYPIPRHDTVYWYQQGPGQDPQFLISFYEKMQSDKGSIPDRFSAQQFSDYHSELNMSSLELGDSALYFCASHRVTSMPHEKNIQYFGAGTRLSVL.

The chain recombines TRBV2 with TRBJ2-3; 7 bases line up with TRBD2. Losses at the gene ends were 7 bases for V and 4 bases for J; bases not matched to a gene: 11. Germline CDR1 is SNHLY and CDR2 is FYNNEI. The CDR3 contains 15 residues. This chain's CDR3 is CASNAVSGGADTQYF. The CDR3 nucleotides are TGTGCCAGCAATGCGGTATCGGGAGGAGCAGATACGCAGTATTTT. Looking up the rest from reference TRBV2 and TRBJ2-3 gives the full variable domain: EPEVTQTPSHQVTQMGQEVILRCVPISNHLYFYWYRQILGQKVEFLVSFYNNEISEKSEIFDDQFSVERPDGSNFTLKIRSTKLEDSAMYFCASNAVSGGADTQYFGPGTRLTVL.

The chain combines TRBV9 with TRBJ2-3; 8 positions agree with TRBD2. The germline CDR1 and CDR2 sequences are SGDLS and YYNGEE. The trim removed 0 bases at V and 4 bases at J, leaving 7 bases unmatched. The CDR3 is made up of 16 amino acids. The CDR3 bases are TGTGCCAGCAGCGTAGAGGGAGCGGGAGTAGCAGATACGCAGTATTTT. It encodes CASSVEGAGVADTQYF.

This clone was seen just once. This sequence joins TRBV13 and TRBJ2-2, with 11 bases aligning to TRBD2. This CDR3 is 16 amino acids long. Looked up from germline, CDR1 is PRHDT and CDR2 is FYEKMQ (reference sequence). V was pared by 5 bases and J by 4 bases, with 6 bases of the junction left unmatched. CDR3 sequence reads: CASSPPLAGGTGELFF. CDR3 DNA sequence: TGTGCCAGCAGCCCCCCGCTAGCGGGAGGCACCGGGGAGCTGTTTTTT.

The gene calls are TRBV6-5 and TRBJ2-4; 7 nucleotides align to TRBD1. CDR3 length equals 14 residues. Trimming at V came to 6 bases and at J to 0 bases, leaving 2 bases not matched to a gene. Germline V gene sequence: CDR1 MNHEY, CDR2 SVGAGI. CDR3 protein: CASSTGAAKNIQYF. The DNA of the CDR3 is TGTGCCAGCAGCACAGGGGCAGCCAAAAACATTCAGTACTTC.

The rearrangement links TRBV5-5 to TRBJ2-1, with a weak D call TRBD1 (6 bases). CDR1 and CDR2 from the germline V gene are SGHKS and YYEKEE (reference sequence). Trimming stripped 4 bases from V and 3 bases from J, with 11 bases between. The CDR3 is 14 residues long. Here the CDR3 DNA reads TGTGCCAGCAGCCCTGGGGGCTACTACAATGAGCAGTTCTTC. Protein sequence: CASSPGGYYNEQFF.